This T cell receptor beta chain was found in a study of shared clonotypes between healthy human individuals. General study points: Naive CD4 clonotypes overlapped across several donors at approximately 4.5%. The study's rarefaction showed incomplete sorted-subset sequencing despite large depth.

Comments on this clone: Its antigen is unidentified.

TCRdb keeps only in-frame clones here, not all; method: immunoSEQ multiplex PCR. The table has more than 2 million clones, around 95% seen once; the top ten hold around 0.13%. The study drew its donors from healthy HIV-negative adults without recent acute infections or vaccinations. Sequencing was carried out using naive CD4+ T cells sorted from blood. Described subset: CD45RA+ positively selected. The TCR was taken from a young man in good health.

CDR3 loop: CASSPGHRVSVAISYEQYF. The CDR3 DNA follows: TGTGCCAGCAGCCCGGGACACCGAGTTAGCGTGGCCATTTCCTACGAGCAGTACTTC. This chain links TRBV27 with TRBJ2-7, with a tentative D call TRBD1 (6 bases). Per germline, CDR1 MNHEY and CDR2 SMNVEV (reference sequence). Trimming took off 6 bases at V and 1 base at J, with 28 bases between the two ends. The CDR3 covers 19 residues.